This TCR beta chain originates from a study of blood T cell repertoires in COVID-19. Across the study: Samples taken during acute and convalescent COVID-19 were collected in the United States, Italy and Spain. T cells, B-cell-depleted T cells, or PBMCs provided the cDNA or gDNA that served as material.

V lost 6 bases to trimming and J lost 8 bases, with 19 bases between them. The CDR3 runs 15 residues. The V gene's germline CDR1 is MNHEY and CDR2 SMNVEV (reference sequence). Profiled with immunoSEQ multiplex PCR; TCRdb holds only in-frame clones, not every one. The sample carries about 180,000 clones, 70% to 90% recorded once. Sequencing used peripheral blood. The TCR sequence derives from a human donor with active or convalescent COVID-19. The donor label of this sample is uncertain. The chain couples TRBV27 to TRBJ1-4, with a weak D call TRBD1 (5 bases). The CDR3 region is CASSRVSGGWEKLFF. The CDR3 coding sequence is TGTGCCAGCAGCCGAGTCTCCGGGGGTTGGGAAAAACTGTTTTTT.